This entry is about one T cell receptor beta chain. The antigen is undetermined. FACS was used to enrich TEMRA cells, whereas the CD8+ and CD4+ T cells were obtained by negative isolation. RNA, at about 0.5 to 1 ug, was reverse transcribed with random hexamers. TCRdb re-derived calls from the immunoSEQ multiplex PCR reads in MiXCR, one entry per CDR3 protein. The sample has around 80,000 distinct CDR3 sequences, approximately 95% seen once. These data originate in a study of CD8 T cells in Susac syndrome. Study-wide background: At the time of blood draw, patients with Susac syndrome were therapy-naive, receiving corticosteroids, or receiving intravenous immunoglobulin alone. Study results and limitations: That the number of individuals in its TCR sequencing and HLA analysis was relatively small was acknowledged by the study.

CDR3 size: 16 residues. After removal of 8 bases from V and 9 bases from J, the junction contained 19 bases not matched to a gene. Per germline, CDR1 MGHDK and CDR2 SYGVNS. The clonotype originates from a human donor with Susac syndrome. Specimen: CD8+ T cells from PBMCs. The chain employs TRBV25-1 and TRBJ1-1; TRBD1 matches at 9 bases. The CDR3 coding sequence is TGTGCCAGCGAGAAAACCAGGGGACAGGGTCTCCGCAAAGCTTTCTTT. As protein: CASEKTRGQGLRKAFF. The whole variable domain, remainder taken from reference TRBV25-1 and TRBJ1-1, is EADIYQTPRYLVIGTGKKITLECSQTMGHDKMYWYQQDPGMELHLIHYSYGVNSTEKGDLSSESTVSRIRTEHFPLTLESARPSHTSQYLCASEKTRGQGLRKAFFGQGTRLTVV.